This T cell receptor beta chain was identified in a study of blood T cell repertoires in COVID-19. Only in-frame clones appear in the TCRdb table, and some are missing; sequencing was by immunoSEQ multiplex PCR. The data contain roughly 140,000 clones, 84% of them singletons. The germline V gene encodes CDR1 KGHSH and CDR2 LQKENI. The CDR3 is 16 residues long. The ends lost 4 bases at V and 5 bases at J; junction bases unmatched: 10. The source of this sequence is a woman aged 45-65 years in a cohort sampled during active or convalescent COVID-19. The chain is built from TRBV18 and TRBJ2-5; 10 nucleotides line up with TRBD2. The specimen was peripheral blood. CDR3 amino acids: CASSQGLAEVLETQYF. In nucleotides, the CDR3 is TGTGCCAGCTCACAAGGACTAGCGGAAGTTTTGGAGACCCAGTACTTC.